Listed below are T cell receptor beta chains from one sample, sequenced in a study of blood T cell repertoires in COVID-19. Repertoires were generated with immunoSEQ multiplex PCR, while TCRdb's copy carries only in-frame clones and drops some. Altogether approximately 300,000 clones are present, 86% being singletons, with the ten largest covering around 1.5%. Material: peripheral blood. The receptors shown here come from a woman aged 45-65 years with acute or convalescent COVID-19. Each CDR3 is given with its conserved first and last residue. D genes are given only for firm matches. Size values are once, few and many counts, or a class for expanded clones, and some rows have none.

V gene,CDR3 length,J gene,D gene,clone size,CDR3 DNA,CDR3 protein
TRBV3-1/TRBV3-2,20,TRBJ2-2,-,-,TGTGCCAGCAGCCAAGTGATGTTGGACAGCAGACCAAGAAACACCGGGGAGCTGTTTTTT,CASSQVMLDSRPRNTGELFF
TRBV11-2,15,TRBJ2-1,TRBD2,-,TGTGCCAGCAGCCCCATAGCGGGAGGGCCTTGGGAGCAGTTCTTC,CASSPIAGGPWEQFF
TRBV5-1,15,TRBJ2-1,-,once,TGCGCCAGCAGCTTGAACCCTAGCTCCTACAATGAGCAGTTCTTC,CASSLNPSSYNEQFF
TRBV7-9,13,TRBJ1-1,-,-,TGTGCCAGCAGCTCCAATGCGTACACTGAAGCTTTCTTT,CASSSNAYTEAFF
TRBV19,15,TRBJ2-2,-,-,TGTGCCAGTAGTTTCGATGGGAGTGGGGTCGGGGAGCTGTTTTTT,CASSFDGSGVGELFF
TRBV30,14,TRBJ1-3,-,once,TGTGCCTGGAGCCCCTCGAGCTCTGGAAACACCATATATTTT,CAWSPSSSGNTIYF
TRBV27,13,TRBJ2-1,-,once,TGTGCCAGCAGTCTGGGACTCTACAATGAGCAGTTCTTC,CASSLGLYNEQFF
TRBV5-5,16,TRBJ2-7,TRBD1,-,TGTGCCAGCAGCCCCGGCAGACAGGGGTACTCCTACGAGCAGTACTTC,CASSPGRQGYSYEQYF
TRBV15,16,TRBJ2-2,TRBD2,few,TGTGCCACCAGCAGAGATCGGGGGGAGAACACCGGGGAGCTGTTTTTT,CATSRDRGENTGELFF
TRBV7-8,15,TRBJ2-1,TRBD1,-,TGTGCCAGCAGCACGTACAGGGGACCCTACAATGAGCAGTTCTTC,CASSTYRGPYNEQFF
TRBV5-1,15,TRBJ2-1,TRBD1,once,TGCGCCAGCAGCTTGCAGGGGGCGTCCTACAATGAGCAGTTCTTC,CASSLQGASYNEQFF
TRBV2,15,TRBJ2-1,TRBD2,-,TGTGCCAGCAATTTCGGACTAGCGGAATACAATGAGCAGTTCTTC,CASNFGLAEYNEQFF
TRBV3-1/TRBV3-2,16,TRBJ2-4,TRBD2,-,TGTGCCAGCAGCCAGTTTGGGGGAGGGCCGGAAAACATTCAGTACTTC,CASSQFGGGPENIQYF
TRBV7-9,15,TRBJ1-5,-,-,TGTGCCAGCAGCTTAGGGACAGTAAGCAATCAGCCCCAGCATTTT,CASSLGTVSNQPQHF
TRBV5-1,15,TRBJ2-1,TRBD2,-,TGCGCCAGCAGCTTGGTTAGCGGGGGGTACAATGAGCAGTTCTTC,CASSLVSGGYNEQFF
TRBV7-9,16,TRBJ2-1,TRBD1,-,TGTGCCAGCACCATCTATGGGACAGGGGGACTAAATGAGCAGTTCTTC,CASTIYGTGGLNEQFF
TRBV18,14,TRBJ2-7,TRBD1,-,TGTGCCAGCCGGCCCGGGCAGGGGGAGTACGAGCAGTACTTC,CASRPGQGEYEQYF
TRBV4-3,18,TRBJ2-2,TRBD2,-,TGCGCCAGCAGCCAACTACCACTAGCGGAACTGAACACCGGGGAGCTGTTTTTT,CASSQLPLAELNTGELFF
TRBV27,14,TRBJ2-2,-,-,TGTGCCAGCAGTTGGGGGGAGAACACCGGGGAGCTGTTTTTT,CASSWGENTGELFF
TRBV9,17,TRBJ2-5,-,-,TGTGCCAGCAGCGTCGCTCCAGGGGCGAGGGGACGAGAGACCCAGTACTTC,CASSVAPGARGRETQYF
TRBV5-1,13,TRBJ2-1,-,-,TGCGCCAGCAGCGCTGACAGCTACAATGAGCAGTTCTTC,CASSADSYNEQFF
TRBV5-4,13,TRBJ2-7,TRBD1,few,TGTGCCAGCAGCCGGGACAGGTCCTACGAGCAGTACTTC,CASSRDRSYEQYF
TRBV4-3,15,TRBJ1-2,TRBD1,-,TGCGCCAGCAGCCAAGATTGGACAGGGACCTATGGCTACACCTTC,CASSQDWTGTYGYTF
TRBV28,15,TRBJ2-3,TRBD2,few,TGTGCCAGCAGCGCAAGCGGGGGAAGCACAGATACGCAGTATTTT,CASSASGGSTDTQYF
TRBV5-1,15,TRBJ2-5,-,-,TGCGCCAGCAGCTTGGCCGCAGGGCACCTGGAGACCCAGTACTTC,CASSLAAGHLETQYF
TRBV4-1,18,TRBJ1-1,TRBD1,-,TGCGCCAGCAGCCACCGTGAAGGGGGCAGGAGGACGAACACTGAAGCTTTCTTT,CASSHREGGRRTNTEAFF
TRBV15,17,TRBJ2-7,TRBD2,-,TGTGCCACCAGCAGAGATTGGCGGGAGGGCCCGAACTACGAGCAGTACTTC,CATSRDWREGPNYEQYF
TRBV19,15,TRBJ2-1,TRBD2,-,TGTGCCAGTAGTGTCGGACTAGCGGGTTACAATGAGCAGTTCTTC,CASSVGLAGYNEQFF
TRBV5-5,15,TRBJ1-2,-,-,TGTGCCAGCAGCAAACAGGGCGGTCCTAGCAATGGCTACACCTTC,CASSKQGGPSNGYTF
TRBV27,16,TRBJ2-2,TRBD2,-,TGTGCCAGCAGTTTGATGCCCCCCGGGGGGACCGGGGAGCTGTTTTTT,CASSLMPPGGTGELFF
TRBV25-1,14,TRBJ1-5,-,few,TGTGCCAGCAGTGATGGGTCAGGGTATCAGCCCCAGCATTTT,CASSDGSGYQPQHF
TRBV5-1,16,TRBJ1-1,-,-,TGCGCCAGCAGCTTGACAGGGATACGTGGGGACACTGAAGCTTTCTTT,CASSLTGIRGDTEAFF
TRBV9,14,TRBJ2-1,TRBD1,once,TGTGCCAGCAGCTCACAGGGGCTTTGGAATGAGCAGTTCTTC,CASSSQGLWNEQFF
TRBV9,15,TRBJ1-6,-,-,TGTGCCAGCAGCGTGGGGTACAGGGTTGGTTCACCCCTCCACTTT,CASSVGYRVGSPLHF
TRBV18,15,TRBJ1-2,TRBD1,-,TGTGCCAGCTCAGAGACCTCGGGACAGAGTATAGGCTACACCTTC,CASSETSGQSIGYTF
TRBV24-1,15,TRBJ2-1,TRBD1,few,TGTGCCACCAGTGATCACCCGGACAGGGTGAATGAGCAGTTCTTC,CATSDHPDRVNEQFF
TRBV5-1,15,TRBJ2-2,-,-,TGCGCCAGCAGCTTGGGCGGGGGCGGCACCGGGGAGCTGTTTTTT,CASSLGGGGTGELFF
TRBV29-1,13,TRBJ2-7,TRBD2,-,TGCAGCGTCAGCGGGGCGAGCTCCTACGAGCAGTACTTC,CSVSGASSYEQYF
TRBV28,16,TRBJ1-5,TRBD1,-,TGTGCCAGCAGTTTCCTCCAGACAGGGTGGGTTCAGCCCCAGCATTTT,CASSFLQTGWVQPQHF
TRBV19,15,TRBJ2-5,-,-,TGTGCCAGTCAAAATCGGACCGGGACATATGAGACCCAGTACTTC,CASQNRTGTYETQYF
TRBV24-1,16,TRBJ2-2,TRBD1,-,TGTGCCACCAGTGATCCCTCGGGACAGGGGGCCGGGGAGCTGTTTTTT,CATSDPSGQGAGELFF
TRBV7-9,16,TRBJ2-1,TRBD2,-,TGTGCCAGCAGCTTAGAGGGGCTAGCGGGCTACAATGAGCAGTTCTTC,CASSLEGLAGYNEQFF
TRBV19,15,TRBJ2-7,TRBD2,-,TGTGCCAGTAGTCGGGGTAGCGGGAGCTCCTACGAGCAGTACTTC,CASSRGSGSSYEQYF
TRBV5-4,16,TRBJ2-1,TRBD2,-,TGTGCCAGCAGCTTCCGAGTAGCGGGGGCCTACAATGAGCAGTTCTTC,CASSFRVAGAYNEQFF
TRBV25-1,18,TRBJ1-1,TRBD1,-,TGTGCCAGCAGTGAGACCCCGGGACAGGGTAGGAGGAACACTGAAGCTTTCTTT,CASSETPGQGRRNTEAFF
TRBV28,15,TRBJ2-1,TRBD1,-,TGTGCCAGCAGACTACCGGGACAGGGTTGGAATGAGCAGTTCTTC,CASRLPGQGWNEQFF
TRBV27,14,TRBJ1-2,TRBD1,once,TGTGCCAGCAGTCGACAGGGGGCGGACTATGGCTACACCTTC,CASSRQGADYGYTF
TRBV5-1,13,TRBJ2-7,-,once,TGCGCCAGCAGCTTGACGGCTACGCGGGTGCAGTACTTC,CASSLTATRVQYF
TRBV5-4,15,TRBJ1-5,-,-,TGTGCCAGCAGCTTGGCGGGGGGGGAGAATCAGCCCCAGCATTTT,CASSLAGGENQPQHF
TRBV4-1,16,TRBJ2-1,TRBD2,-,TGCGCCAGCAGCTGGACTAGCGGGGCCCTATACAATGAGCAGTTCTTC,CASSWTSGALYNEQFF
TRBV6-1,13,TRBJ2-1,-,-,TGTGCCAGCAGTGAACCCCAATCGGATGAGCAGTTCTTC,CASSEPQSDEQFF
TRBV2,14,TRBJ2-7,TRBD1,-,TGTGCCAGCAGGGAGGACAGGCTTCCCTACGAGCAGTACTTC,CASREDRLPYEQYF
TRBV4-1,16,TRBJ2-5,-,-,TGCGCCAGCAGCCAAGTGGCGGGACCTAACCGGGAGACCCAGTACTTC,CASSQVAGPNRETQYF
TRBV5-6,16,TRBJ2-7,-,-,TGTGCCAGCAGCTCCCCAGGCCCAATTTCTCCCTACGAGCAGTACTTC,CASSSPGPISPYEQYF